What follows describes a single TCR beta chain. In the original analysis: Reference gene primer amplification in the assay estimated nucleated cell counts. Sequenced by immunoSEQ multiplex PCR; TCRdb stores in-frame clones only, minus some. The DNA gave D and trimming, while V, J and clone size come from that table. The data contain approximately 300,000 clones, nearly 90% of them singletons. The sample is drawn from a study of blood T cell repertoires in COVID-19. Study-level information: The analysed material was cDNA or gDNA that came from T cells, B-cell-depleted T cells, or PBMCs.

Categorization into cohorts depended on clinical history that participants reported. V lost 5 bases, J lost 6 bases, and 6 bases stayed unmatched. The V gene's germline CDR1 is MNHEY and CDR2 SMNVEV (reference sequence). The CDR3 runs to 13 residues. Sequencing input: PBMCs or T cells enriched from blood (not recorded which). The chain recombines TRBV27 with TRBJ1-1, with 7 bases lining up with TRBD1. The source of this sequence is a woman aged 25 to 45 who had recovered from COVID-19. CDR3: CASSAGGGSEAFF. As DNA, the CDR3 is TGTGCCAGCAGTGCAGGGGGTGGATCTGAAGCTTTCTTT.